The 27 T cell receptor beta chains listed next were all sequenced from one sample in a study of radiotherapy plus CTLA-4 blockade in lung cancer. TCRdb keeps only in-frame clones here, not all; method: immunoSEQ multiplex PCR. The sample records 50,000 to 65,000 clones, approximately 82% being singletons. Sequenced here: peripheral blood, sampled from a patient treated with radiotherapy plus ipilimumab. All receptors come from a human donor with non-small cell lung cancer whose response to radiotherapy plus ipilimumab could not be evaluated.

In its sample, this clone was seen a few times. The V gene is TRBV10-2, the J gene TRBJ2-5; no clear D. Germline assignment: CDR1 WSHSY and CDR2 SAAADI. Trimming took 4 bases from V and 1 from J, leaving 7 bases between them. This CDR3 has 13 amino acids. As DNA, the CDR3 is TGCGCCAGCAGTGTATCAGTCCAAGAGACCCAGTACTTC. This codes for CASSVSVQETQYF.

The rearrangement joins TRBV21-1 to TRBJ2-3; whether TRBD2, the table's D call, matches the DNA was not checked. TRBV21-1 is a pseudogene segment. The CDR3 loop spans 19 amino acids. The CDR3 protein is CASSPGLAGGGGFPDTQYF. CDR3 coding DNA: TGTGCCAGCAGTCCGGGACTAGCGGGAGGGGGGGGGTTTCCAGATACGCAGTATTTT.

The chain combines TRBV27 with TRBJ2-1; 7 bases match TRBD2. The CDR3 loop spans 19 amino acids. Germline V CDR1 and CDR2: MNHEY, SMNVEV (reference sequence). The V segment lost 0 bases and the J segment 7 bases; nucleotides outside the gene matches: 18. The CDR3 protein is CASSLSPPPAREFWNEQFF. The CDR3 DNA is TGTGCCAGCAGTTTATCTCCCCCCCCGGCGCGGGAGTTTTGGAATGAGCAGTTCTTC.

The gene calls are TRBV10-3 and TRBJ2-1, with TRBD2 matching over 16 bases. V shed 3 bases, J shed 8 bases, and the junction held 7 bases outside the gene matches. Germline V gene lookup returns CDR1 ENHRY and CDR2 SYGVKD. The CDR3 length is 17 residues. This chain's CDR3 is CAISDGTSGGAGDEQFF. The CDR3 nucleotides read TGTGCCATCAGTGACGGGACTAGCGGGGGGGCAGGGGATGAGCAGTTCTTC.

This chain links TRBV5-1 with TRBJ2-3, with D unclear. Per germline, CDR1 SGHRS and CDR2 YFSETQ. The CDR3 sequence is 15 residues long. The germline V and J ends were trimmed by 0 bases and 2 bases, with 10 bases remaining between them. As DNA, the CDR3 is TGCGCCAGCAGCTTGGTCGGAGAGTCCACAGATACGCAGTATTTT. Protein product: CASSLVGESTDTQYF. The complete variable domain, with remaining parts taken from reference TRBV5-1 and TRBJ2-3, reads KAGVTQTPRYLIKTRGQQVTLSCSPISGHRSVSWYQQTPGQGLQFLFEYFSETQRNKGNFPGRFSGRQFSNSRSEMNVSTLELGDSALYLCASSLVGESTDTQYFGPGTRLTVL.

This chain connects TRBV7-9 to TRBJ2-5, with D hard to call. The J call may be mistaken, given a closer DNA end match to TRBJ2-7. Germline-derived CDR1 and CDR2 are SEHNR and FQNEAQ (reference sequence). This CDR3 comprises 13 residues. This CDR3 reads CASSLPLSYEQYF. For the CDR3, the DNA is TGTGCCAGCAGCCTTCCATTATCCTACGAGCAGTACTTC.

The rearrangement links TRBV5-1 to TRBJ2-5; TRBD1 matches at 10 bases. This CDR3 is 14 amino acids long. The germline V gene has CDR1 SGHRS and CDR2 YFSETQ. The V gene end was trimmed by 4 bases and the J gene end by 5 bases; junction bases not matched to a gene: 5. CDR3 in DNA: TGCGCCAGCAGCCGGGGGACAGGGGAGGAGACCCAGTACTTC. Amino acid sequence: CASSRGTGEETQYF.

This clone has just one count. Written as DNA, the CDR3 is TGTGCCAGCAGCTTGGCCGGATCTAGCGGGGGGGCCACGGGCGATACGCAGTATTTT. It specifies CASSLAGSSGGATGDTQYF. The gene calls are TRBV5-4 and TRBJ2-3; 12 nucleotides line up with TRBD2. V shed 0 bases, J shed 6 bases, and the junction held 14 bases outside the gene matches. Germline CDR1 and CDR2: SGHNT and YYREEE (reference sequence). The CDR3 sequence is 19 residues long.

The chain combines TRBV7-2 with TRBJ2-5, with D possibly matching TRBD2 (5 bases). The CDR3 extends over 15 amino acids. Germline CDR1 reads SGHTA; CDR2 reads FQGNSA. V lost 1 base and J lost 4, with 13 bases in between. The DNA of the CDR3 is TGTGCCAGCAGCTTAGGTGGCCAAGCGGCAGAGACCCAGTACTTC. Amino acid sequence: CASSLGGQAAETQYF.

V is TRBV30 and J is TRBJ2-7, with TRBD2 matching over 8 bases. V lost 0 bases to trimming and J lost 1 base; unmatched junction nucleotides: 2. The V gene's germline CDR1 is GTSNPN and CDR2 SVGIG (reference sequence). CDR3 size: 14 residues. This chain's CDR3 is CAWSVGGRSYEQYF. The CDR3 DNA reads as TGTGCCTGGAGTGTCGGCGGGAGGTCCTACGAGCAGTACTTC.

The chain combines TRBV7-9 with TRBJ1-1; possible D gene TRBD1, 6 bases. V dropped 5 bases and J dropped 2 bases, with 12 bases sitting between them. Germline V gives CDR1 SEHNR, CDR2 FQNEAQ (reference sequence). The CDR3 runs 14 residues. The CDR3 nucleotides are TGTGCCAGCAGCCGAGAGACAGGTAACACTGAAGCTTTCTTT. Residues: CASSRETGNTEAFF.

Comment on this clone: Other DNA sequences in the same sample also yield this CDR3. The chain carries TRBV29-1 and TRBJ1-5, with unresolved D. The V gene's germline CDR1 is SQVTM and CDR2 ANQGSEA. The CDR3 runs 13 residues. Trimming took 5 bases from V and 4 from J, leaving 12 bases between them. The CDR3 DNA is TGCAGCGTTCTACCGGGATTAAATCAGCCCCAGCATTTT. Its protein is CSVLPGLNQPQHF.

This rearrangement joins TRBV4-2 to TRBJ1-2, with 7 nucleotides matching TRBD1. Trimming removed 3 bases from V and 7 bases from J; junction bases left unmatched: 8. CDR1 LGHNA and CDR2 YNFKEQ come from the germline V gene. The CDR3 spans 14 residues. CDR3 coding DNA: TGTGCCAGCAGCCAGGACGACAGGGAAGGTGGCTACACCTTC. As protein: CASSQDDREGGYTF.

The chain joins TRBV5-1 to TRBJ2-7; TRBD1 aligns across 9 bases. The CDR3 is 14 amino acids. The trim removed 2 bases at V and 5 bases at J, leaving 5 bases unmatched. Germline loops: CDR1 SGHRS, CDR2 YFSETQ. This CDR3 is CASSLRTGADEQYF. CDR3 nucleotides: TGCGCCAGCAGCTTAAGGACAGGGGCCGACGAGCAGTACTTC.

The chain links TRBV29-1 to TRBJ1-4, with TRBD1 matching 7 bases. Germline assignment: CDR1 SQVTM and CDR2 ANQGSEA. The CDR3 sequence is 14 residues long. The V and J ends lost 7 bases and 0 bases, in that order; junction bases with no gene match: 5. CDR3 sequence reads: CSATGTATNEKLFF. The CDR3 DNA is TGCAGCGCTACCGGGACAGCAACTAATGAAAAACTGTTTTTT.

The chain couples TRBV2 to TRBJ2-3; TRBD1 matches at 9 bases. The CDR3 runs 15 residues. CDR1 is SNHLY and CDR2 is FYNNEI in the germline V gene. V lost 6 bases to trimming and J lost 0 bases; unmatched junction nucleotides: 4. In nucleotides, the CDR3 is TGTGCCAGCAGCGAGACAGGGGGGAGCACAGATACGCAGTATTTT. Translated: CASSETGGSTDTQYF.

The chain uses TRBV4-1 and TRBJ2-1; perhaps TRBD2 as D (5 bases). Germline-derived CDR1 and CDR2 are MGHRA and YSYEKL. V was clipped by 1 base and J by 6 bases, with 13 bases between them. CDR3 length equals 15 residues. The CDR3 here is CASSQASGLANEQFF. The CDR3 DNA is TGCGCCAGCAGCCAAGCATCTGGGCTAGCCAATGAGCAGTTCTTC.

The chain joins TRBV30 to TRBJ2-1; 10 positions agree with TRBD2. CDR1 and CDR2 (germline): GTSNPN, SVGIG (reference sequence). CDR3 length: 17 amino acids. The V and J ends lost 3 bases and 5 bases, in that order; junction bases with no gene match: 13. As DNA, the CDR3 is TGTGCCTGGAGCCTCAACCCCCTAGCGGGAGTTCACAATGAGCAGTTCTTC. Amino acid sequence: CAWSLNPLAGVHNEQFF.

The chain combines TRBV5-4 with TRBJ2-7, with 13 bases matching TRBD2. V lost 4 bases to trimming and J lost 5 bases; unmatched junction nucleotides: 6. This CDR3 contains 15 residues. Germline-derived CDR1 and CDR2 are SGHNT and YYREEE (reference sequence). CDR3 loop: CASSTRTSGSNEQYF. In nucleotides, the CDR3 is TGTGCCAGCAGCACTCGGACTAGCGGGAGTAACGAGCAGTACTTC. Variable domain in full (rest from reference TRBV5-4 and TRBJ2-7): ETGVTQSPTHLIKTRGQQVTLRCSSQSGHNTVSWYQQALGQGPQFIFQYYREEENGRGNFPPRFSGLQFPNYSSELNVNALELDDSALYLCASSTRTSGSNEQYFGPGTRLTVT.

The rearrangement joins TRBV6-5 to TRBJ2-1, with 10 bases matching TRBD2. From germline, CDR1 is MNHEY and CDR2 SVGAGI. The CDR3 runs 14 residues. V gave up 9 bases and J gave up 9 bases; unmatched junction bases: 11. CDR3 coding DNA: TGTGCCAGTAGAAGCGGGGGGGCCGGTCTTGAGCAGTTCTTC. This codes for CASRSGGAGLEQFF.

The genes are TRBV28 and TRBJ2-5; 11 nucleotides align to TRBD2. The CDR3 contains 18 residues. Trimming took 4 bases from V and 2 from J; bases not matched to a gene: 12. CDR1 and CDR2 from the germline V gene are MDHEN and SYDVKM. The CDR3 bases are TGTGCCAGCAGTTCCCCGGCAGCGGGACTAGCGGTACAAGAGACCCAGTACTTC. It encodes CASSSPAAGLAVQETQYF.

The rearrangement joins TRBV5-4 to TRBJ1-1; D is undetermined. Germline V gene data show CDR1 as SGHNT and CDR2 as YYREEE (reference sequence). Trimming took 0 bases from V and 0 from J, leaving 9 bases between them. The CDR3 extends over 15 amino acids. The CDR3 reads CASSLAREMNTEAFF. For the CDR3, the DNA is TGTGCCAGCAGCTTGGCGAGGGAAATGAACACTGAAGCTTTCTTT. Using reference TRBV5-4 and TRBJ1-1 for the parts outside the CDR3, the full variable domain is ETGVTQSPTHLIKTRGQQVTLRCSSQSGHNTVSWYQQALGQGPQFIFQYYREEENGRGNFPPRFSGLQFPNYSSELNVNALELDDSALYLCASSLAREMNTEAFFGQGTRLTVV.

This clone was seen once. V is TRBV7-9 and J is TRBJ2-4, with a weak D call TRBD1 (6 bases). The CDR3 runs to 17 residues. The germline V and J ends were trimmed by 5 bases and 2 bases, with 19 bases remaining between them. CDR1 is SEHNR and CDR2 is FQNEAQ in the germline V gene (reference sequence). CDR3 region: CASSHPVGAVSKNIQYF. CDR3 coding DNA: TGTGCCAGCAGCCATCCCGTGGGGGCCGTATCCAAAAACATTCAGTACTTC. The whole variable domain, remainder taken from reference TRBV7-9 and TRBJ2-4, is DTGVSQNPRHKITKRGQNVTFRCDPISEHNRLYWYRQTLGQGPEFLTYFQNEAQLEKSRLLSDRFSAERPKGSFSTLEIQRTEQGDSAMYLCASSHPVGAVSKNIQYFGAGTRLSVL.

This clone was counted only a few times. The chain links TRBV5-6 to TRBJ2-7, with D possibly matching TRBD1 (6 bases). The CDR3 has 14 amino acids. Germline V gives CDR1 SGHDT, CDR2 YYEEEE. V lost 0 bases and J lost 0, with 7 bases in between. The CDR3 nucleotides read TGTGCCAGCAGCTTGGGACAGGCCTCCTACGAGCAGTACTTC. Its protein is CASSLGQASYEQYF. Combining the CDR3 with reference TRBV5-6 and TRBJ2-7 gives the whole variable domain DAGVTQSPTHLIKTRGQQVTLRCSPKSGHDTVSWYQQALGQGPQFIFQYYEEEERQRGNFPDRFSGHQFPNYSSELNVNALLLGDSALYLCASSLGQASYEQYFGPGTRLTVT.

The chain employs TRBV5-1 and TRBJ1-1; TRBD1 is a possible D gene (5 bases). Germline assignment: CDR1 SGHRS and CDR2 YFSETQ. The V and J ends lost 4 bases and 5 bases respectively, with 15 bases between them. CDR3 length: 14 residues. In DNA, the CDR3 is TGCGCCAGCAGCCCATTCGGGGGTAGGACTGAAGCTTTCTTT. Protein: CASSPFGGRTEAFF.

CDR3 sequence (DNA): TGTGCCTGGAAGCCAGCGGGACCGTATACGCAGTATTTT. Protein sequence: CAWKPAGPYTQYF. The chain uses TRBV30 and TRBJ2-3, with 7 bases matching TRBD2. Per the germline V gene, CDR1 is GTSNPN and CDR2 is SVGIG (reference sequence). The CDR3 consists of 13 residues. Trimming removed 4 bases from V and 7 bases from J; junction bases left unmatched: 8.

The chain uses TRBV7-9 and TRBJ1-2; 9 bases map to TRBD1. CDR3 length: 13 amino acids. Trimming at V came to 3 bases and at J to 8 bases, leaving 4 bases not matched to a gene. Germline V CDR1 and CDR2: SEHNR, FQNEAQ (reference sequence). This chain's CDR3 is CASSLGTGRGYTF. CDR3 bases: TGTGCCAGCAGCTTGGGGACAGGGAGGGGCTACACCTTC. Full variable domain (rest looked up from reference TRBV7-9 and TRBJ1-2): DTGVSQNPRHKITKRGQNVTFRCDPISEHNRLYWYRQTLGQGPEFLTYFQNEAQLEKSRLLSDRFSAERPKGSFSTLEIQRTEQGDSAMYLCASSLGTGRGYTFGSGTRLTVV.